These 28 T cell receptor beta chains originate from one sample sequenced in a study of T cell repertoires in cytomegalovirus infection. No antigen has been identified for these receptors. In TCRdb, the reads were re-called with MiXCR into one record per CDR3 protein. Here the sample spans some 62,000 distinct CDR3 sequences, 20% to 25% being singletons. The sequences come from CD8+ T cells from cultured PBMCs, collected from culture after CMV antigen stimulation. All receptors come from a human donor in good health (CMV status not recorded). Some clones in this sample may be carry-over from other donors' samples.

This clonotype was observed a few times. The rearrangement joins TRBV7-6 to TRBJ2-7; D gene uncertain. Germline V gives CDR1 SGHVS, CDR2 FNYEAQ. The CDR3 runs 14 residues. V was cut by 5 bases and J by 1 base, with 12 bases left in between. The CDR3 DNA is TGTGCCAGCAGCCCATTTTCAGGATCCTACGAGCAGTACTTC. Its translation is CASSPFSGSYEQYF.

The sample holds a few counts of this clonotype. The chain combines TRBV7-2 with TRBJ2-1; TRBD2 might be the D (6 bases). CDR1 and CDR2 (germline): SGHTA, FQGNSA. The CDR3 totals 15 residues. V was pared by 2 bases and J by 2 bases, with 10 bases between. The CDR3 nucleotides are TGTGCCAGCAGCTTAAATGGAGGGCCCTACAATGAGCAGTTCTTC. Its protein product is CASSLNGGPYNEQFF.

In its sample, this clonotype was seen once. The chain is built from TRBV5-5 and TRBJ1-6; maybe TRBD1 (5 bases). V shed 6 bases and J shed 7 bases, with 14 bases lying between them. Germline V gene lookup returns CDR1 SGHKS and CDR2 YYEKEE (reference sequence). The CDR3 is 14 residues long. The CDR3 loop reads CASTTGTVNSPLHF. The CDR3 bases are TGTGCCAGCACCACCGGGACGGTAAATTCACCCCTCCACTTT.

This clonotype was recorded a few times. V and J are TRBV6-2 or TRBV6-3 and TRBJ2-1, with D unresolved. The CDR3 runs 13 residues. Trimming took 7 bases from V and 7 from J, leaving 14 bases between them. Germline V CDR1 and CDR2: MNHEY, SVGEGT. The CDR3 sequence: CASKWEVRNEQFF. The CDR3 DNA follows: TGTGCCAGCAAGTGGGAAGTGAGAAATGAGCAGTTCTTC.

This chain links TRBV6-2 or TRBV6-3 with TRBJ1-1; D uncertain. The germline V and J ends were trimmed by 6 bases and 5 bases, with 10 bases remaining between them. This CDR3 region has 12 residues. Germline-derived CDR1 and CDR2 are MNHEY and SVGEGT. The CDR3 protein is CASSLGKTEAFF. CDR3 sequence (DNA): TGTGCCAGCAGCCTAGGGAAGACTGAAGCTTTCTTT.

This clonotype was picked up a small number of times. V and J are TRBV7-9 and TRBJ2-5; 7 bases map to TRBD2. J gave up 5 bases and V 5 bases, and 5 bases lay outside the gene matches. Germline V gives CDR1 SEHNR, CDR2 FQNEAQ (reference sequence). The CDR3 is 13 amino acids. The CDR3 spells CASSLSGEETQYF. The CDR3 DNA follows: TGTGCCAGCAGCCTGAGCGGGGAGGAGACCCAGTACTTC.

This clonotype came up a few times. The V call is TRBV7-6, the J call TRBJ1-2; 7 bases are a match to TRBD1. This CDR3 has 12 amino acids. V lost 5 bases and J lost 8; bases outside the gene matches: 5. CDR1 and CDR2 (germline): SGHVS, FNYEAQ. The CDR3 spells CASSPSQGGYTF. Written as DNA, the CDR3 is TGTGCCAGCAGCCCCTCACAGGGGGGCTACACCTTC. Filled out from reference TRBV7-6 and TRBJ1-2, the complete variable domain reads GAGVSQSPRYKVTKRGQDVALRCDPISGHVSLYWYRQALGQGPEFLTYFNYEAQQDKSGLPNDRFSAERPEGSISTLTIQRTEQRDSAMYRCASSPSQGGYTFGSGTRLTVV.

The V and J genes are TRBV6-5 and TRBJ2-6; D is possibly TRBD2 (6 bases). Germline V gene lookup returns CDR1 MNHEY and CDR2 SVGAGI. CDR3 length: 18 residues. With 4 bases removed from V and 0 bases from J, the gap between germline ends came to 16 bases. The chain's CDR3 is CASSSAGTSSSGANVLTF. The DNA for the CDR3 is TGTGCCAGCAGTTCTGCGGGGACCTCAAGCTCTGGGGCCAACGTCCTGACTTTC.

The rearrangement links TRBV7-2 to TRBJ2-2, with 7 positions matching TRBD1. CDR1 is SGHTA, CDR2 FQGNSA, per germline. CDR3 length: 18 residues. J was trimmed by 2 bases and V by 5 bases; bases with no gene match: 14. The CDR3 is CASSGFRDSLPNTGELFF. The CDR3 bases are TGTGCCAGCAGCGGCTTCCGGGACAGCCTCCCTAACACCGGGGAGCTGTTTTTT.

A few counts support this clonotype. This chain joins TRBV7-4 and TRBJ1-1; D is uncertain. The CDR3 spans 14 residues. Trimming took 5 bases from V and 0 from J, leaving 10 bases between them. From germline, CDR1 is SGHVT and CDR2 SQSDAQ. For the CDR3, the DNA is TGTGCCAGCAGCCCGCCCTGGGTGAACACTGAAGCTTTCTTT. Its translation: CASSPPWVNTEAFF.

This clonotype appeared a few times. This chain connects TRBV19 to TRBJ1-1; maybe TRBD1 (5 bases). Per the germline V gene, CDR1 is LNHDA and CDR2 is SQIVND (reference sequence). Trimming took 8 bases from V and 4 from J, leaving 11 bases between them. The CDR3 loop spans 12 amino acids. This chain's CDR3 is CASLPGGTEAFF. For the CDR3, the DNA is TGTGCCAGTCTTCCGGGGGGCACTGAAGCTTTCTTT.

V and J are TRBV7-2 and TRBJ1-6; TRBD1 is a possible D gene (6 bases). The CDR3 extends over 18 amino acids. CDR1 is SGHTA and CDR2 is FQGNSA in the germline V gene. V was cut by 3 bases and J by 9 bases, with 24 bases left in between. CDR3 sequence (DNA): TGTGCCAGCAGCTTCGTCGAGGGGGTGCCCTCTAAATCTTCACCCCTCCACTTT. Encoded protein: CASSFVEGVPSKSSPLHF.

CDR3 protein: CASSFGATPDTQYF. Written as DNA, the CDR3 is TGTGCCAGCAGCTTCGGGGCCACCCCAGATACGCAGTATTTT. This chain connects TRBV7-2 to TRBJ2-3; D is tentatively TRBD1 or TRBD2 (5 bases each). V lost 3 bases, J lost 4 bases, and 11 bases lay in between. CDR3 size: 14 residues. Per the germline V gene, CDR1 is SGHTA and CDR2 is FQGNSA.

The sample holds a few counts of this clonotype. The CDR3 loop reads CASSLSQGDGYTF. CDR3 nucleotide sequence: TGTGCCAGCAGCTTGAGCCAGGGGGACGGCTACACCTTC. The chain combines TRBV5-4 with TRBJ1-2, with 7 bases that match TRBD1. The germline V gene has CDR1 SGHNT and CDR2 YYREEE (reference sequence). There are 13 residues in the CDR3. Losses at the gene ends were 1 base for V and 8 bases for J; bases not matched to a gene: 5.

The rearrangement links TRBV6-2 or TRBV6-3 to TRBJ1-5; D is possibly TRBD1 (6 bases). CDR1 and CDR2 from the germline V gene are MNHEY and SVGEGT. Trimming removed 3 bases at V and 0 bases at J, with 18 bases between. This CDR3 has 18 amino acids. The CDR3 DNA is TGTGCCAGCAGTTATGAACAGGGAATATTTTATAGCAATCAGCCCCAGCATTTT. It encodes CASSYEQGIFYSNQPQHF.

This clonotype was detected only a few times. The V gene is TRBV7-2, the J gene TRBJ1-1; the D gene is possibly TRBD1 (6 bases). From germline, CDR1 is SGHTA and CDR2 FQGNSA. The CDR3 is 14 amino acids. The V end lost 5 bases, the J end lost 6 bases, and 16 bases lay between the germline ends. The CDR3 DNA follows: TGTGCCAGCAGCCTTTCTAACAGGGTCCCTGAAGCTTTCTTT. As protein: CASSLSNRVPEAFF.

The chain is built from TRBV7-8 and TRBJ1-1; perhaps TRBD1 as D (5 bases). Trimming removed 2 bases from V and 0 bases from J, with 16 bases in between. The germline CDR1 and CDR2 sequences are SGHVS and FQNEAQ. The CDR3 has 17 residues. Here the CDR3 DNA reads TGTGCCAGCAGCTTAACCCTTCCTCACAGGATGAACACTGAAGCTTTCTTT. Its protein is CASSLTLPHRMNTEAFF.

This clonotype has a handful of counts. The genes are TRBV12-3 or TRBV12-4 and TRBJ2-3; unclear D gene. V was clipped by 8 bases and J by 0 bases, with 12 bases between them. This CDR3 is built from 14 residues. The CDR3 reads CASSNTPSTDTQYF. The CDR3 DNA is TGTGCCAGCTCAAACACGCCAAGCACAGATACGCAGTATTTT.

This clonotype was detected a few times. The genes are TRBV2 and TRBJ1-2; the D gene is possibly TRBD1 (5 bases). The germline V gene encodes CDR1 SNHLY and CDR2 FYNNEI. The CDR3 extends over 14 amino acids. With 10 bases removed from V and 2 bases from J, the gap between germline ends came to 17 bases. In nucleotides, the CDR3 is TGTGCCAACTATGGGACCTACCCCAACTATGGCTACACCTTC. Translated, it gives CANYGTYPNYGYTF.

This clonotype has only a few counts. The chain couples TRBV6-2 or TRBV6-3 to TRBJ2-2; D is possibly TRBD1 or TRBD2 (5 bases each). The V end lost 1 base, the J end lost 7 bases, and 10 bases lay between the germline ends. This CDR3 spans 14 amino acids. The germline gives CDR1 MNHEY, CDR2 SVGEGT. The CDR3 DNA reads as TGTGCCAGCAGTTACTGGGACGACAACGGGGAGCTGTTTTTT. Its translation is CASSYWDDNGELFF.

This clonotype was seen more than once but under ten times. The chain has TRBV7-2 and TRBJ1-4, with 7 bases fitting TRBD1. This CDR3 has 16 amino acids. Looked up from germline, CDR1 is SGHTA and CDR2 is FQGNSA. Losses at the gene ends were 2 bases for V and 7 bases for J; bases not matched to a gene: 10. Written as DNA, the CDR3 is TGTGCCAGCAGCTTACAACAGGGGCCCTGGGGTGAAAAACTGTTTTTT. Translated, it gives CASSLQQGPWGEKLFF.

This chain links TRBV20-1 with TRBJ2-7; possible D gene TRBD2, 6 bases. The CDR3 spans 13 residues. Germline V gene sequence: CDR1 DFQATT, CDR2 SNEGSKA (reference sequence). The V end was cut by 4 bases, the J end by 2 bases, with 12 bases between. CDR3 protein: CSATGTETYEQYF. The CDR3 DNA reads TGCAGTGCTACCGGGACTGAAACCTACGAGCAGTACTTC.

This clonotype came up a few times. The chain couples TRBV29-1 to TRBJ2-1; the D gene is possibly TRBD1 (6 bases). V lost 1 base, J lost 0 bases, and 16 bases lay in between. Germline values: CDR1 SQVTM, CDR2 ANQGSEA. This CDR3 is 17 amino acids long. The CDR3 sequence is CSVEGAGVPSSYNEQFF. CDR3 DNA sequence: TGCAGCGTTGAAGGTGCAGGGGTCCCCAGCTCCTACAATGAGCAGTTCTTC.

V is TRBV7-2 and J is TRBJ2-1; TRBD1 agrees at 10 bases. V lost 5 bases, J lost 6 bases, and 16 bases stayed unmatched. This CDR3 is built from 18 residues. Germline lookup yields CDR1 SGHTA and CDR2 FQGNSA. The CDR3, as DNA: TGTGCCAGCAGCACCGGGACAGGGGTGAATGAAGGTTCCAATGAGCAGTTCTTC. Translation: CASSTGTGVNEGSNEQFF. The complete variable domain, with remaining parts taken from reference TRBV7-2 and TRBJ2-1, reads GAGVSQSPSNKVTEKGKDVELRCDPISGHTALYWYRQSLGQGLEFLIYFQGNSAPDKSGLPSDRFSAERTGGSVSTLTIQRTQQEDSAVYLCASSTGTGVNEGSNEQFFGPGTRLTVL.

The rearrangement uses TRBV7-6 and TRBJ1-6, with 8 bases matching TRBD1. The CDR3 is 15 residues long. J lost 5 bases, V lost 8 bases, and 8 bases had no gene match. Germline V gene data show CDR1 as SGHVS and CDR2 as FNYEAQ. CDR3 in DNA: TGTGCCAGCTCGGACAGGGCGGTTCATAATTCACCCCTCCACTTT. This codes for CASSDRAVHNSPLHF.

This clonotype was seen a handful of times. The gene calls are TRBV10-2 and TRBJ1-2, with D perhaps matching TRBD1 (5 bases). The CDR3 length is 14 residues. Germline-derived CDR1 and CDR2 are WSHSY and SAAADI. V was trimmed by 4 bases and J by 3 bases, leaving 12 bases between them. DNA of the CDR3: TGCGCCAGCAGTGGGGGGTGGGAAGACTATGGCTACACCTTC. Protein sequence: CASSGGWEDYGYTF.

The genes are TRBV27 and TRBJ2-3; 10 nucleotides match TRBD2. The CDR3 is 16 amino acids. J lost 3 bases, V lost 6 bases, and 9 bases had no gene match. From germline, CDR1 is MNHEY and CDR2 SMNVEV (reference sequence). The CDR3 DNA is TGTGCCAGCAGGTCCCCATTAGCGGGGGGAACAGATACGCAGTATTTT. Residues: CASRSPLAGGTDTQYF.

This clonotype was observed a handful of times. This chain connects TRBV7-2 to TRBJ1-3; the match to TRBD1 covers 10 bases. From germline, CDR1 is SGHTA and CDR2 FQGNSA. The CDR3 contains 15 residues. V shed 5 bases, J shed 3 bases, and the junction held 4 bases outside the gene matches. The DNA of the CDR3 is TGTGCCAGCAGCCCCGACAGGGGGCTTGGAAACACCATATATTTT. Translated: CASSPDRGLGNTIYF.